This T cell receptor beta chain derives from a study of monozygotic twins with inflammatory bowel disease. Reprocessing the 5' RACE reads, TCRdb reports a single entry for every CDR3 protein and omits DNA. The repertoire table contains a few hundred thousand distinct CDR3 sequences. Turning to this clonotype: What it recognizes is unknown.

Study-level points and caveats: For IBD patients, clonotypes shared with others were fewer than for healthy twins, especially with disease activity. Healthy co-twins exceeded IBD patients in TCRbeta diversity as measured by inverse Simpson.

Germline CDR1 and CDR2: SGHNT and YYREEE (reference sequence). There are 15 residues in the CDR3. The chain joins TRBV5-4 to TRBJ2-1; no DNA is available, so the TRBD1 call from TCRdb remains unchecked. The sample was blood. This TCR derives from a human donor with ulcerative colitis or Crohn's disease, or a healthy co-twin of an affected twin (not recorded which). CDR3 loop: CASSSDYALYNEQFF.